Listed below are T cell receptor beta chains from one sample, sequenced in a study of T cell repertoires in ileal Crohn's disease. The table came from immunoSEQ multiplex PCR; TCRdb's copy has only in-frame clones and leaves some out. In the table there are about 3,400 clones, 89% of which are singletons. Sequencing input: ileal tissue. These receptors all stem from an adult with Crohn's disease. Both conserved end residues are part of each CDR3. Each record gives: clone size, D gene, V gene, J gene, CDR3 DNA, CDR3 protein. D genes are given only for firm matches. Part of the rows lack a size; the others show once, few, many or a class for expanded clones.

-	TRBD1	TRBV5-6	TRBJ1-2	TGTGCCAGCAGCATTAACAGGGGGAACTATGGCTACACCTTC	CASSINRGNYGYTF
-	TRBD1	TRBV5-1	TRBJ1-2	TGCGCCAGCAGCTTAAGAGGGACAGGGGTTAACTATGGCTACACCTTC	CASSLRGTGVNYGYTF
-	TRBD2	TRBV4-3	TRBJ2-1	TGCGCCAGCACCGCAAAACTAGCGGAATACAATGAGCAGTTCTTC	CASTAKLAEYNEQFF
-	-	TRBV5-6	TRBJ1-3	TGTGCCAGCAGCTCCGCCGACATCTCTGGAAACACCATATATTTT	CASSSADISGNTIYF
-	TRBD2	TRBV7-9	TRBJ2-6	TGTGCCAGCAGCCCGGGGGGTGGGAGCTCTGGGGCCAACGTCCTGACTTTC	CASSPGGGSSGANVLTF
-	-	TRBV7-5	TRBJ1-1	TGTGCCAGCCGTCACAGGGGACGCACTGAAGCTTTCTTT	CASRHRGRTEAFF
-	-	TRBV25-1	TRBJ2-3	TGTGCCAGCAGCGTGAATGGGGGCACAGATACGCAGTATTTT	CASSVNGGTDTQYF
-	-	TRBV18	TRBJ1-1	TGTGCCAGCTCCCCGGGGGTCGGCTTGAACACTGAAGCTTTCTTT	CASSPGVGLNTEAFF
-	-	TRBV19	TRBJ1-5	TGTGCCAGTAGTCCCAGGTACGGTCAGCCCCAGCATTTT	CASSPRYGQPQHF
once	-	TRBV11-1	TRBJ2-2	TGTGCCAGCAGCCAAGTTAACACCGGGGAGCTGTTTTTT	CASSQVNTGELFF
-	-	TRBV7-9	TRBJ1-1	TGTGCCAGCAGCCCCGAGGCCAACACTGAAGCTTTCTTT	CASSPEANTEAFF
-	TRBD1	TRBV29-1	TRBJ1-2	TGCAGCGTTACCCGGACAGGGGAATTCAACTATGGCTACACCTTC	CSVTRTGEFNYGYTF
-	-	TRBV7-2	TRBJ2-7	TGTGCCAGCAGCCACCTTATTACGGAGCACCACTCCTACGAGCAGTACTTC	CASSHLITEHHSYEQYF
few	TRBD2	TRBV5-6	TRBJ2-3	TGTGCCAGCATCGAGCTAGCGGGAGTGGCAGATACGCAGTATTTT	CASIELAGVADTQYF
-	TRBD2	TRBV6-1	TRBJ2-5	TGTGCCAGCAGTACCGGACTAGCGGGATTCGGGACCCAGTACTTC	CASSTGLAGFGTQYF
-	-	TRBV11-1	TRBJ2-7	TGTGCCAGCAGCCACCTTATTACGGAGCACCACTCCTACGAGCAGTACTTC	CASSHLITEHHSYEQYF
-	-	TRBV28	TRBJ2-1	TGTGCCAGCAGCTCGAGGGGAGGATGGAATGAGCAGTTCTTC	CASSSRGGWNEQFF
once	-	TRBV18	TRBJ2-3	TGTGCCAGCTCACCACCAGTCGTTGACGGTACGCAGTATTTT	CASSPPVVDGTQYF